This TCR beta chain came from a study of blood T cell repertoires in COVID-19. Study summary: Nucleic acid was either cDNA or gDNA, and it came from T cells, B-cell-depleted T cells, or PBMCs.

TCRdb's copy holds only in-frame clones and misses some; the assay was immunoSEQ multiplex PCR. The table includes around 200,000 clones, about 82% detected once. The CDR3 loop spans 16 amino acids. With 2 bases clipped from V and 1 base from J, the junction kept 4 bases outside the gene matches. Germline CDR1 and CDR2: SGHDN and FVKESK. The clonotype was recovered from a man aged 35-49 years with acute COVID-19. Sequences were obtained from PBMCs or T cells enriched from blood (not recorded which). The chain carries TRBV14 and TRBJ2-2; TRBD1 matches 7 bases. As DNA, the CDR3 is TGTGCCAGCAGCCAACCGGGACAGAAGAACACCGGGGAGCTGTTTTTT. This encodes CASSQPGQKNTGELFF.